The TCR beta chain described here comes from a study of long-term antiretroviral therapy in people with HIV. As for the study in general: The 2015 immediate-ART recommendation came about a decade after the earliest samples.

Worth noting for this clone: Its antigen is as yet unknown.

Between the trimmed V and J ends, which lost 5 bases and 11 bases, there was a span of 10 bases. The CDR3 has 10 residues. The germline gives CDR1 SGHAT, CDR2 FQNNGV. Study-wide results and limits: Pre-ART expanded clones dominated the repertoire at every time point. After ART, diversity increased yet remained lower than transplant donor controls.

Run at survey level, the immunoSEQ assay was version v3.0. Each sample had sequencing targeting about 40,000-55,000 T-cell genomes. TCRdb keeps only in-frame clones here, not all; method: immunoSEQ multiplex PCR. The data contain around 25,000 clones, roughly 87% of them seen just once; the ten biggest clones take up 5% to 6%. The TCR originated in a woman under 40 with HIV. The sequences come from unsorted PBMCs, collected 1.1 years before starting antiretroviral therapy. The rearrangement uses TRBV11-2 and TRBJ2-7; no clear D gene. CDR3 DNA: TGTGCCAGCAGCGTTGTAGAAAAGTACTTC. It yields the protein CASSVVEKYF. Together with reference TRBV11-2 and TRBJ2-7, the CDR3 gives the full variable domain: EAGVAQSPRYKIIEKRQSVAFWCNPISGHATLYWYQQILGQGPKLLIQFQNNGVVDDSQLPKDRFSAERLKGVDSTLKIQPAKLEDSAVYLCASSVVEKYFGPGTRLTVT.